This T cell receptor beta chain was captured by sequencing in a study of cytomegalovirus exposure and HLA in healthy donors. As for the study in general: Later, an analysis reported that the 110 or so validation repertoires had used the same platform as the approximately 680 first-cohort repertoires.

The germline CDR1 and CDR2 sequences are MNHEY and SVGAGI. Trimming stripped 7 bases from V and 4 bases from J, with 14 bases between. The CDR3 is 15 amino acids. Study outcomes and limitations: The tendency of first-cohort TCR clusters to co-occur in the 130 or so validation repertoires was identified by a subsequent analysis.

As regards this clone: The antigen is unknown.

Generated by immunoSEQ multiplex PCR, the TCRdb table keeps only in-frame clones and is missing some. The sample lists over 100,000 clones, roughly nine tenths occurring once. The sequence came from a woman between 18 and 29 years old in good health and CMV-seronegative. V and J are TRBV6-5 and TRBJ2-6; D unresolved. What was sequenced was PBMCs. CDR3 loop: CASTLGTSGANVLTF. The CDR3 nucleotides read TGTGCCAGCACCCTGGGCACCTCCGGGGCCAACGTCCTGACTTTC.